Listed below are T cell receptor beta chains from one sample, sequenced in a study of human thymus T cells. TCRdb's copy holds only in-frame clones and misses some; the assay was immunoSEQ multiplex PCR. The profile shows 57,000 or so clones, approximately 95% of them singletons. The sample was blood. The receptors here all came from a boy in the first two years of life with a congenital heart defect but otherwise immunologically healthy. Both conserved end residues are part of each CDR3. D genes are given only for firm matches. A row's size may be missing; if present it is once, few, many or a size class.

NA TRBD2 TRBJ2-3 TRBV6-1 TGTGCCAGCAGTGAAATCCCCTGGCTAGCGGGGGGGCCGGGAGATACGCAGTATTTT CASSEIPWLAGGPGDTQYF
NA TRBD2 TRBJ2-3 TRBV5-8 TGTGCCAGCAGCTTGGGGTCGGGGGGTCCTGTCGATACGCAGTATTTT CASSLGSGGPVDTQYF
NA NA TRBJ1-2 TRBV2 TGTGCCAGCTTCCTCGAACGCCTGACAAAAGGATATGGCTACACCTTC CASFLERLTKGYGYTF
NA TRBD2 TRBJ2-7 TRBV4-1 TGCGCCAGCAGCCTCGGACTAGCTTTATCCTACGAGCAGTACTTC CASSLGLALSYEQYF
NA NA TRBJ2-1 TRBV9 TGTGCCAGCAGCGTAGACGGCTTTAGCTCCTACAATGAGCAGTTCTTC CASSVDGFSSYNEQFF
NA NA TRBJ2-5 TRBV11-2 TGTGCCAGCAGCTTAGGTTTACGGAGCAGGGAGGAGACCCAGTACTTC CASSLGLRSREETQYF
NA NA TRBJ2-2 TRBV12-1 TGTGCCAGCAGCCATTATACAGGGGTGTCCGGGGAGCTGTTTTTT CASSHYTGVSGELFF
NA NA TRBJ2-7 TRBV28 TGTGCCAGCAGTTTAGGACCGGATTACGAGCAGTACTTC CASSLGPDYEQYF
NA NA TRBJ2-3 TRBV29-1 TGCAGCGTTGGGACGGGACAGGGGAGCGGGAGGGTGTTCGCAGATACGCAGTATTTT CSVGTGQGSGRVFADTQYF
NA TRBD1 TRBJ2-5 TRBV7-3 TGTGCCAGCAGCTTAAAACTCAGGGGGCCCCAGTACTTC CASSLKLRGPQYF
NA NA TRBJ2-3 TRBV7-8 TGTGCCAGCAGCTCTACAGGGGCCCCGGGGGGGAGCACAGATACGCAGTATTTT CASSSTGAPGGSTDTQYF
NA NA TRBJ2-3 TRBV9 TGTGCCAGCAGCGAAGGGGCGGATACGCAGTATTTT CASSEGADTQYF
NA NA TRBJ1-2 TRBV27 TGTGCCAGCAGTTTAGTTGGAGGGGGGATCTATGGCTACACCTTC CASSLVGGGIYGYTF
once NA TRBJ2-5 TRBV11-1 TGTGCCAGCAGCCCGGGCGAGGAAGAGACCCAGTACTTC CASSPGEEETQYF
NA NA TRBJ2-2 TRBV11-2 TGTGCCAGCAGCTTATATAACACCGGGGAGCTGTTTTTT CASSLYNTGELFF
once TRBD1 TRBJ1-5 TRBV6-1 TGTGCCAGCAGTAGGGGGCGCGGGCAGCCCCAGCATTTT CASSRGRGQPQHF
NA NA TRBJ1-5 TRBV6-1 TGTGCCAGCAGTGATGGACAAGATAGCAATCAGCCCCAGCATTTT CASSDGQDSNQPQHF
NA NA TRBJ2-1 TRBV20-1 TGCAGTGCTAGTCAGGGTGGTGAGCAGTTCTTC CSASQGGEQFF
NA TRBD1 TRBJ1-5 TRBV28 TGTGCCAGCAGTTTGAGACAGGGGATCAATCAGCCCCAGCATTTT CASSLRQGINQPQHF
NA NA TRBJ2-2 TRBV10-1 TGCGCCAGCAGTGAGGGGGCGAACACCGGGGAGCTGTTTTTT CASSEGANTGELFF
NA TRBD1 TRBJ1-1 TRBV7-9 TGTGCCAGCAGCCTACCCCGGACAGGGGGCGACACTGAAGCTTTCTTT CASSLPRTGGDTEAFF
NA NA TRBJ1-4 TRBV13 TGTGCCAGCAGCAGGAAGGGGGTGGTTGAAAAACTGTTTTTT CASSRKGVVEKLFF
NA TRBD1 TRBJ1-1 TRBV9 TGTGCCAGCAGCTCGCCGACAGGGAGGACTGAAGCTTTCTTT CASSSPTGRTEAFF
NA NA TRBJ2-7 TRBV12-5 TGTGCTAGTGGTTTGTCCCCCTTCGCTCGCCGACCGTACTTC CASGLSPFARRPYF
NA TRBD2 TRBJ2-1 TRBV7-9 TGTGCCAGCAGCCCCCGGGGGGACAATGAGCAGTTCTTC CASSPRGDNEQFF
NA TRBD1 TRBJ1-4 TRBV27 TGTGCCAGCAGTCCCTATACAGGGGGCAGGGAAAAACTGTTTTTT CASSPYTGGREKLFF
NA NA TRBJ2-2 TRBV7-3 TGTGCCAGCAGCTTAGCGGAGAACACCGGGGAGCTGTTTTTT CASSLAENTGELFF
NA NA TRBJ2-3 TRBV6-4 TGTGCCAGCATTACACAAAGGGCAGATACGCAGTATTTT CASITQRADTQYF
NA NA TRBJ2-2 TRBV5-4 TGTGCCAGCAGCTTGGAGCGGACCGGGGAGCTGTTTTTT CASSLERTGELFF
NA NA TRBJ2-7 TRBV11-2 TGTGCCAGCAGCTTAGTAAACTCCTACGAGCAGTACTTC CASSLVNSYEQYF
once TRBD2 TRBJ2-5 TRBV7-2 TGTGCCAGCAGCTTTATGAGACTAGCTGGAGAGACCCAGTACTTC CASSFMRLAGETQYF
NA NA TRBJ2-2 TRBV5-8 TGTGCCAGCAGCTTGTACCAGGGGCCGAACACCGGGGAGCTGTTTTTT CASSLYQGPNTGELFF
NA TRBD1 TRBJ2-7 TRBV28 TGTGCCAGCAGTTTCCACAGGGGGGCGCGGTACGAGCAGTACTTC CASSFHRGARYEQYF
once NA TRBJ1-4 TRBV5-1 TGCGCCAGCAGCCTGGGGGGGAAAACTAATGAAAAACTGTTTTTT CASSLGGKTNEKLFF
NA TRBD1 TRBJ2-7 TRBV5-1 TGCGCCAGCAGCTTGCAACAGGGGTCGGGCGAGCAGTACTTC CASSLQQGSGEQYF
NA NA TRBJ2-1 TRBV9 TGTGCCAGCAGCGTAGGACAGTACAATGAGCAGTTCTTC CASSVGQYNEQFF
NA TRBD2 TRBJ2-1 TRBV4-1 TGCGCCAGCAGCCCAAGCGGGAGCTCCTACAATGAGCAGTTCTTC CASSPSGSSYNEQFF
NA TRBD1 TRBJ2-1 TRBV6-5 TGTGCCAGCAGCTTAGACAGGGGGACCAATGAGCAGTTCTTC CASSLDRGTNEQFF
NA NA TRBJ2-3 TRBV7-7 TGTGCTAGCAGCTTAAGGGAAAGGGACACAGATACGCAGTATTTT CASSLRERDTDTQYF
NA TRBD1 TRBJ1-1 TRBV7-2 TGTGCCAGCAGCCCCAGACAGGGTAGGACTGAAGCTTTCTTT CASSPRQGRTEAFF